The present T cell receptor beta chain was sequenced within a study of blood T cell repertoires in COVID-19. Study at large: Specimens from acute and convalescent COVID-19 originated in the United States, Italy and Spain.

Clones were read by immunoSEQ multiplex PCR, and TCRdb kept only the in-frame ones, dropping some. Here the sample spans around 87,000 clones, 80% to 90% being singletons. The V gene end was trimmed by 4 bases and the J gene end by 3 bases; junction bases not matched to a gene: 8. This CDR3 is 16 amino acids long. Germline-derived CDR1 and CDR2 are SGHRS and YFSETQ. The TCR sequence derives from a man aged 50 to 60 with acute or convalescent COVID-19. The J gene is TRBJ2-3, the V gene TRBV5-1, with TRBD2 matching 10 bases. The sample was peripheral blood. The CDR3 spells CASSHLAGDGTDTQYF. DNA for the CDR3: TGCGCCAGCAGCCATCTAGCGGGGGATGGGACAGATACGCAGTATTTT.